The clone carrying this T cell receptor (beta chain) was seen a handful of times. Its antigen is unidentified. The source of the sample is a study of cytomegalovirus exposure and HLA in healthy donors. The wider study: In an earlier analysis, 95 million to 140 million unique TCR beta sequences were found from some 180 million T cells. Regarding the study as a whole: HLA-A and HLA-B allele assignments for most subjects were reportedly predicted accurately using TCR beta sequences. Associated with HLA alleles at 0.05 false discovery rate in a later analysis were 16,951 TCR beta sequences.

The V end was cut by 6 bases, the J end by 6 bases, with 15 bases between. Germline loops: CDR1 MNHNS, CDR2 SASEGT. There are 14 residues in the CDR3. The primer mix had 60 Vbeta and 13 Jbeta primers. Sequenced by immunoSEQ multiplex PCR; TCRdb stores in-frame clones only, minus some. The sample has under 200,000 clones, about 82% seen once; the top ten hold under 3%. Input material: PBMCs. The chain couples TRBV6-1 to TRBJ2-1, with a possible D match to TRBD2 (5 bases). The clonotype comes from a woman aged 50 to 60 in good health and CMV-seronegative. CDR3 in amino acids: CASSEGLGVNEQFF. DNA for the CDR3: TGTGCCAGCAGCGAGGGATTAGGCGTCAATGAGCAGTTCTTC.